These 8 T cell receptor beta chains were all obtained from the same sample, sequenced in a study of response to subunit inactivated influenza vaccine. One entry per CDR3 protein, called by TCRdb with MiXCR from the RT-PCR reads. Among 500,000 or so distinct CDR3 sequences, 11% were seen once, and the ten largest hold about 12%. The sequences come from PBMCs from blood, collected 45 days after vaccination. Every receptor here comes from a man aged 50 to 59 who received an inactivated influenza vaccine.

The CDR3 protein is CAIRTGFGTEAFF. CDR3 sequence (DNA): TGTGCCATCAGAACCGGCTTTGGCACTGAAGCTTTCTTT. The V gene is TRBV10-3, the J gene TRBJ1-1; D call uncertain. The V gene's germline CDR1 is ENHRY and CDR2 SYGVKD. V was cut by 6 bases and J by 4 bases, with 12 bases left in between. The CDR3 has 13 residues.

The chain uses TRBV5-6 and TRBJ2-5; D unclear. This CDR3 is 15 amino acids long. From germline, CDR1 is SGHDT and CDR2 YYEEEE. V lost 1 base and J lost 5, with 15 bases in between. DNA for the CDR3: TGTGCCAGCAGCTTGAAGGTCCCCCTACGGGAGACCCAGTACTTC. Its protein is CASSLKVPLRETQYF.

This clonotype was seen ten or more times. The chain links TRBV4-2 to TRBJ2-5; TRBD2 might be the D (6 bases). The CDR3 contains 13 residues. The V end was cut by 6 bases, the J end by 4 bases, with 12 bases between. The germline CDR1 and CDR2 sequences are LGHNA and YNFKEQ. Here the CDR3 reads CASSRGSAETQYF. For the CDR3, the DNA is TGTGCCAGCAGTCGGGGGTCAGCAGAGACCCAGTACTTC.

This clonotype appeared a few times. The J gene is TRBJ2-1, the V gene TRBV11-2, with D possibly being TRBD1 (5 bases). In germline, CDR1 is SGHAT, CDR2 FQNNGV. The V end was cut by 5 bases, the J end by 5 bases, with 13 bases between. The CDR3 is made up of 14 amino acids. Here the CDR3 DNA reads TGTGCCAGCAGCCTATCCGACAGAAACAATGAGCAGTTCTTC. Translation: CASSLSDRNNEQFF.

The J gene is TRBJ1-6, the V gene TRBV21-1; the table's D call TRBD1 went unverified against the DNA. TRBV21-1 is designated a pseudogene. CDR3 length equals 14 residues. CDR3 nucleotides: TGTGCCAGCAGCAAATTGGGGGGCGAATCACCCCTCCACTTT. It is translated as CASSKLGGESPLHF.

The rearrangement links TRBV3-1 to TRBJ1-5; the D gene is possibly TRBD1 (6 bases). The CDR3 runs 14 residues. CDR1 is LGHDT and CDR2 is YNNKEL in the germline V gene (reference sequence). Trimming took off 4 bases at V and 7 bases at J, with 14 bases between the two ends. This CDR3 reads CASSLGGGRQPQHF. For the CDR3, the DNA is TGTGCCAGCAGCCTTGGAGGGGGAAGACAGCCCCAGCATTTT.

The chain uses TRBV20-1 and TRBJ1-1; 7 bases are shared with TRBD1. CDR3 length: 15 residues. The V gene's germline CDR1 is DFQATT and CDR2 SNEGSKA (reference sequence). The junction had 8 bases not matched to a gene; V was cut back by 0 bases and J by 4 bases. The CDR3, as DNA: TGCAGTGCTAGAGATCCCACAGGGGAAGGCACTGAAGCTTTCTTT. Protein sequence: CSARDPTGEGTEAFF.

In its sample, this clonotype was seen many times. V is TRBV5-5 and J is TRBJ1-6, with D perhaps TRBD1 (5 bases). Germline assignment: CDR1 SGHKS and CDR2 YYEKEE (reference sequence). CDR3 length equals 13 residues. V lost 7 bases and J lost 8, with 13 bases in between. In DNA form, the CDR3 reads TGTGCCAGCCTCAGACAGCCCGATTCACCCCTCCACTTT. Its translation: CASLRQPDSPLHF.